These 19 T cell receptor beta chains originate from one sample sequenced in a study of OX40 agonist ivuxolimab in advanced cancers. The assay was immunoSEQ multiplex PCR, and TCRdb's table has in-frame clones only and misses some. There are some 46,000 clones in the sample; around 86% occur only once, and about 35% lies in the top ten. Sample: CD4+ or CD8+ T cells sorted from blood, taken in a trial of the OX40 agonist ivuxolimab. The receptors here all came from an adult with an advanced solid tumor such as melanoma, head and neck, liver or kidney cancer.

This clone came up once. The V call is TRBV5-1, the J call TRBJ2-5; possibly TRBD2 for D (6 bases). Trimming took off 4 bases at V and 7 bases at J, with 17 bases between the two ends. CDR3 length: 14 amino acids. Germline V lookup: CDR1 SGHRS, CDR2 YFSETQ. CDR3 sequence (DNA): TGCGCCAGCAGCCAGGAGGGGAGAGTCGGGACCCAGTACTTC. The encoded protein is CASSQEGRVGTQYF.

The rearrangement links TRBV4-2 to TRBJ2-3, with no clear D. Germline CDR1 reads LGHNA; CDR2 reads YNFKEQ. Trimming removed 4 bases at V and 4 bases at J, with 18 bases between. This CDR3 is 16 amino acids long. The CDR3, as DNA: TGTGCCAGCAGCCCCCAATCCGGTGGCTGGGCAGATACGCAGTATTTT. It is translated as CASSPQSGGWADTQYF.

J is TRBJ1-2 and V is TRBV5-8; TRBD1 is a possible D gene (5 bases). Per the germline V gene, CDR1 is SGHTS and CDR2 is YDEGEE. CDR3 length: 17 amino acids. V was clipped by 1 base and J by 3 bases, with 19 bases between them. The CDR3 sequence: CASSLLGTVLSDYGYTF. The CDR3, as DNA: TGTGCCAGCAGCTTGTTAGGGACGGTCCTCTCTGACTATGGCTACACCTTC.

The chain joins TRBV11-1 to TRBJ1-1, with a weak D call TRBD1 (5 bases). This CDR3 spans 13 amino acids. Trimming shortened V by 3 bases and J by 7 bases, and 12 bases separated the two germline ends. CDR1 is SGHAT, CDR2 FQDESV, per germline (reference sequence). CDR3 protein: CASSLPGTVEAFF. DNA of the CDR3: TGTGCCAGCAGCTTGCCCGGGACGGTTGAAGCTTTCTTT.

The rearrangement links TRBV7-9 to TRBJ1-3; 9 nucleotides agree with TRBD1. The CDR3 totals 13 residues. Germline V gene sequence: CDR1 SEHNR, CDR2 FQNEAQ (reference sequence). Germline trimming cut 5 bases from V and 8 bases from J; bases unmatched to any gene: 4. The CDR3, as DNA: TGTGCCAGCAGCCGGACAGGGGTATACACCATATATTTT. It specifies CASSRTGVYTIYF.

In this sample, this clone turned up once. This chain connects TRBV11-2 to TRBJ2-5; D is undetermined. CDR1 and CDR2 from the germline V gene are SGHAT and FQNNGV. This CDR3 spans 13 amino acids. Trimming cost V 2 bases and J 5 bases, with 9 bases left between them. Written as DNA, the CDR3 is TGTGCCAGCAGCTTAAGGCGGTGGGAGACCCAGTACTTC. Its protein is CASSLRRWETQYF.

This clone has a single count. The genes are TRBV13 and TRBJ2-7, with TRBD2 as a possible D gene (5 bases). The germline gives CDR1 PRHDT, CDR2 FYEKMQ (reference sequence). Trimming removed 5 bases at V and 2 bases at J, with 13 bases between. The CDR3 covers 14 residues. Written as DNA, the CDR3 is TGTGCCAGCAGCGTCGCGGGTCAGGCCTACGAGCAGTACTTC. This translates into CASSVAGQAYEQYF.

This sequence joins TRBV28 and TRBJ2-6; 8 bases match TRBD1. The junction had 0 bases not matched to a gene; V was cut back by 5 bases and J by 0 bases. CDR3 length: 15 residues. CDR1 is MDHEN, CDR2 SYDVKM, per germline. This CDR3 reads CASSTGGSGANVLTF. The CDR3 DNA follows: TGTGCCAGCAGTACAGGGGGCTCTGGGGCCAACGTCCTGACTTTC.

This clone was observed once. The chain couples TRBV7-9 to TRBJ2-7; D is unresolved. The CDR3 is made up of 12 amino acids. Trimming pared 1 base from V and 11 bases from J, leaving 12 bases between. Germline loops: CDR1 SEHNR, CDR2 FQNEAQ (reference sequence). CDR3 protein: CASSLVSGFEYF. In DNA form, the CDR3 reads TGTGCCAGCAGCTTAGTTTCCGGGTTCGAGTACTTC.

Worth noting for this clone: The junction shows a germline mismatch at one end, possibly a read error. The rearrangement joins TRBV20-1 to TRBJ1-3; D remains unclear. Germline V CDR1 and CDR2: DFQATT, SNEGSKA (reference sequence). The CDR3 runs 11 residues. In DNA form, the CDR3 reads TGCAGTGCTAGGGGTATCCTTGGGGTTTTTTTT. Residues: CSARGILGVFF.

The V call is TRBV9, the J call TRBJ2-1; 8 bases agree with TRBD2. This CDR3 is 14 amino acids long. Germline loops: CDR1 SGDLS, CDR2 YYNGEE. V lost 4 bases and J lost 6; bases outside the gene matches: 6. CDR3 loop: CASSTGLASNEQFF. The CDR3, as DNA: TGTGCCAGCAGCACCGGACTAGCCTCCAATGAGCAGTTCTTC.

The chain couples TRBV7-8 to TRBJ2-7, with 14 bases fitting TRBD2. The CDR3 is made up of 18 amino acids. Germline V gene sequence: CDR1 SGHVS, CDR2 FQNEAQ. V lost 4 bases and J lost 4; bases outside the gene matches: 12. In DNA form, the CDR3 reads TGTGCCAGCAGCTCCGGGAGGGGGACTAGCGGGAGAGGGTACGAGCAGTACTTC. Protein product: CASSSGRGTSGRGYEQYF. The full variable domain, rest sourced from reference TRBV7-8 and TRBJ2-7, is GAGVSQSPRYKVAKRGQDVALRCDPISGHVSLFWYQQALGQGPEFLTYFQNEAQLDKSGLPSDRFFAERPEGSVSTLKIQRTQQEDSAVYLCASSSGRGTSGRGYEQYFGPGTRLTVT.

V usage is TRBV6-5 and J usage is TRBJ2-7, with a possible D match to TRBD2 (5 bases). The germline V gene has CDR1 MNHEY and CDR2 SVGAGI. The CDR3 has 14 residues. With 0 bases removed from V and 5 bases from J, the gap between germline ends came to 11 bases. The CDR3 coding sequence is TGTGCCAGCAGTTACTCGGAGGAAGTCAACGAGCAGTACTTC. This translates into CASSYSEEVNEQYF.

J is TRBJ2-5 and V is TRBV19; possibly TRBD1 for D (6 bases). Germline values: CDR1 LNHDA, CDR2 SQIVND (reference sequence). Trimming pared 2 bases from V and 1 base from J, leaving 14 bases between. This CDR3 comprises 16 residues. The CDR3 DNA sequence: TGTGCCAGTAGTATAAGGGCAGGGGTCGGCCAAGAGACCCAGTACTTC. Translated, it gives CASSIRAGVGQETQYF. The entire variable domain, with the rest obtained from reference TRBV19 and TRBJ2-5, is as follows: DGGITQSPKYLFRKEGQNVTLSCEQNLNHDAMYWYRQDPGQGLRLIYYSQIVNDFQKGDIAEGYSVSREKKESFPLTVTSAQKNPTAFYLCASSIRAGVGQETQYFGPGTRLLVL.

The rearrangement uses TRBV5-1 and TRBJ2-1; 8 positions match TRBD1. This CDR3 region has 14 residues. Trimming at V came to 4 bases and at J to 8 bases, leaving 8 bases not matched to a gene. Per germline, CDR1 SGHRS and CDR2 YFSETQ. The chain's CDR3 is CASSKDRAGDEQFF. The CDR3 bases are TGCGCCAGCAGCAAGGACAGGGCCGGGGATGAGCAGTTCTTC.

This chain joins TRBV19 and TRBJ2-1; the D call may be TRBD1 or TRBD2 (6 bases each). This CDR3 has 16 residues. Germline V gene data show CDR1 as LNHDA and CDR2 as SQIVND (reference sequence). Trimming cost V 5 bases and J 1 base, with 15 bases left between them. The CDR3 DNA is TGTGCCAGTAGTGAGCCTAGGGGGGTGTCCTACAATGAGCAGTTCTTC. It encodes CASSEPRGVSYNEQFF.

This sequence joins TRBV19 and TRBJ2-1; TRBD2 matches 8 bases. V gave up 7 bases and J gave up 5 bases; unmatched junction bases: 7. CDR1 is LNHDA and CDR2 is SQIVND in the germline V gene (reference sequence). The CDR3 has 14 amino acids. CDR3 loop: CASNDGGANNEQFF. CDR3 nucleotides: TGTGCCAGTAACGACGGGGGGGCAAACAATGAGCAGTTCTTC.

CDR3 DNA sequence: TGTGCCAGTAGCGGGGGGCAGGGGTGGCGGAATGAGCAGTTCTTC. It is translated as CASSGGQGWRNEQFF. The chain links TRBV19 to TRBJ2-1; weak D call: TRBD2 (7 bases). CDR1 and CDR2 from the germline V gene are LNHDA and SQIVND (reference sequence). V lost 6 bases and J 7 bases, leaving 19 bases between the germline ends. This CDR3 is built from 15 residues.

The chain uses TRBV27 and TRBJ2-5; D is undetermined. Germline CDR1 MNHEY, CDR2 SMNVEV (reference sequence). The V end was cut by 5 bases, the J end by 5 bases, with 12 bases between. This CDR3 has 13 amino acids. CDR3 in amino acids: CASSPSFSETQYF. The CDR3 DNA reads TGTGCCAGCAGTCCCTCGTTTTCCGAGACCCAGTACTTC.